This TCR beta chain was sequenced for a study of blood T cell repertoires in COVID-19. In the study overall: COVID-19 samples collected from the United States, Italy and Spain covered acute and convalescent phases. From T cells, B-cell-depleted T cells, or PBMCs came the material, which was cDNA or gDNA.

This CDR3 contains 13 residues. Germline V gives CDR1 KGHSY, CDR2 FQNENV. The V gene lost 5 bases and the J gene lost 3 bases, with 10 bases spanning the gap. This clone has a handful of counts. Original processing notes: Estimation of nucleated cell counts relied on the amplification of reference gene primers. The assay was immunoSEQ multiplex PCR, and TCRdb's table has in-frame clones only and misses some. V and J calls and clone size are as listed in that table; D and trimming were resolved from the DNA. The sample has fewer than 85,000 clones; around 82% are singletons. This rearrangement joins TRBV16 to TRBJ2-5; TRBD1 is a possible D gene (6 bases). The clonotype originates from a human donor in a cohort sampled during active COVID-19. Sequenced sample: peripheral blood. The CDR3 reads CASSYGTKETQYF. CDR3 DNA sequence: TGTGCCAGCAGCTACGGGACAAAAGAGACCCAGTACTTC.